The 25 T cell receptor beta chains in this list originate from one sample, sequenced in a study of control samples from healthy donors and cancer patients. Libraries were prepared by immunoSEQ multiplex PCR; TCRdb keeps only in-frame clonotypes and omits some of them. The table lists more than 95,000 clones, over 85% of them singletons. Input material: blood. The receptors were gathered from a man younger than 35 in good health.

J is TRBJ2-5 and V is TRBV29-1; possibly TRBD1 or TRBD2 for D (5 bases each). The germline gives CDR1 SQVTM, CDR2 ANQGSEA. The CDR3 length is 14 residues. Between the trimmed V and J ends, which lost 6 bases and 1 base, there was a span of 15 bases. For the CDR3, the DNA is TGCAGCGTCACACCGGGACCCCTCCAAGAGACCCAGTACTTC. Amino acids: CSVTPGPLQETQYF.

The chain is built from TRBV7-2 and TRBJ1-2; TRBD1 is a possible D gene (5 bases). The length of the CDR3 is 14 residues. Between the trimmed V and J ends, which lost 3 bases and 5 bases, there was a span of 13 bases. CDR1 is SGHTA and CDR2 is FQGNSA in the germline V gene. This CDR3 is CASSFVQGFYGYTF. DNA of the CDR3: TGTGCCAGCAGCTTCGTCCAGGGATTTTATGGCTACACCTTC.

The V call is TRBV25-1, the J call TRBJ1-1; D is uncertain. Germline values: CDR1 MGHDK, CDR2 SYGVNS. The CDR3 is made up of 11 amino acids. Trimming pared 6 bases from V and 4 bases from J, leaving 6 bases between. The DNA of the CDR3 is TGTGCCAGCAGAGACGTCACTGAAGCTTTCTTT. Translation: CASRDVTEAFF.

As regards this clone: The junction differs from germline at one of its ends, possibly a read error. V is TRBV6-1 and J is TRBJ2-6, with TRBD1 identical over 11 bases. The CDR3 contains 17 residues. Germline V gene sequence: CDR1 MNHNS, CDR2 SASEGT. The CDR3 region is CASREGQGATGANVLTF. The CDR3, as DNA: TGTGCCAGCAGGGAAGGACAGGGGGCAACTGGGGCCAACGTCCTGACTTTC.

This chain joins TRBV6-5 and TRBJ1-1; TRBD1 is a possible D gene (6 bases). The CDR3 has 14 residues. In germline, CDR1 is MNHEY, CDR2 SVGAGI. V was cut by 8 bases and J by 5 bases, with 18 bases left in between. This CDR3 is CASLDGNRGTEAFF. The CDR3 nucleotides read TGTGCCAGCCTTGACGGGAATAGGGGGACTGAAGCTTTCTTT.

About this clone: Other DNA sequences in the sample encode the same CDR3. The chain is built from TRBV5-6 and TRBJ1-1; perhaps TRBD1 as D (6 bases). This CDR3 is built from 13 residues. Trimming took off 4 bases at V and 1 base at J, with 8 bases between the two ends. Germline V CDR1 and CDR2: SGHDT, YYEEEE. CDR3 protein: CASSPGQNTEAFF. CDR3 in DNA: TGTGCCAGCAGCCCGGGACAGAACACTGAAGCTTTCTTT.

V gene TRBV18 combines with J gene TRBJ2-7, with D hard to call. Trimming removed 0 bases at V and 3 bases at J, with 6 bases between. Germline CDR1 is KGHSH and CDR2 is LQKENI. The CDR3 totals 13 residues. CDR3 loop: CASSPPNSYEQYF. The CDR3 nucleotides are TGTGCCAGCTCACCACCTAACAGCTACGAGCAGTACTTC.

The V and J genes are TRBV5-1 and TRBJ1-3; the D is unclear. V dropped 0 bases and J dropped 1 base, with 8 bases sitting between them. The CDR3 is 15 amino acids. Germline V gene lookup returns CDR1 SGHRS and CDR2 YFSETQ. CDR3 region: CASSLGSGSGNTIYF. The CDR3 coding sequence is TGCGCCAGCAGCTTGGGTTCCGGATCTGGAAACACCATATATTTT.

The J gene is TRBJ1-1, the V gene TRBV3-1 (or the pseudogene TRBV3-2); D not certain. Germline V gene lookup returns CDR1 LGHDT and CDR2 YNNKEL (reference sequence). Trimming pared 0 bases from V and 2 bases from J, leaving 10 bases between. This CDR3 spans 15 amino acids. The CDR3: CASSQESVLNTEAFF. CDR3 coding DNA: TGTGCCAGCAGCCAAGAATCCGTCCTTAACACTGAAGCTTTCTTT.

The gene calls are TRBV7-8 and TRBJ2-5; TRBD1 is a possible D gene (5 bases). The length of the CDR3 is 15 residues. Germline values: CDR1 SGHVS, CDR2 FQNEAQ. Trimming shortened V by 5 bases and J by 1 base, and 14 bases separated the two germline ends. The CDR3 region is CASSIPGRGQETQYF. DNA of the CDR3: TGTGCCAGCAGCATCCCAGGAAGGGGCCAAGAGACCCAGTACTTC.

The gene calls are TRBV19 and TRBJ1-1; D not resolved. CDR1 and CDR2 from the germline V gene are LNHDA and SQIVND (reference sequence). With 5 bases removed from V and 0 bases from J, the gap between germline ends came to 10 bases. The CDR3 sequence is 14 residues long. The DNA of the CDR3 is TGTGCCAGTAGTTTGTACCGGGTGAACACTGAAGCTTTCTTT. Amino acids: CASSLYRVNTEAFF.

The V gene is TRBV6-2 or TRBV6-3, the J gene TRBJ2-1; 8 bases align to TRBD2. From germline, CDR1 is MNHEY and CDR2 SVGEGT. The CDR3 spans 14 residues. The V segment lost 10 bases and the J segment 0 bases; nucleotides outside the gene matches: 5. The DNA for the CDR3 is TGTGCCATCAGCGGGAGCCCCTCCTACAATGAGCAGTTCTTC. Amino acids: CAISGSPSYNEQFF.

The V call is TRBV5-6, the J call TRBJ1-3; no definite D call. Germline CDR1 SGHDT, CDR2 YYEEEE. The CDR3 totals 13 residues. With 0 bases removed from V and 0 bases from J, the gap between germline ends came to 1 base. CDR3 sequence reads: CASSLGSGNTIYF. The CDR3, as DNA: TGTGCCAGCAGCTTGGGCTCTGGAAACACCATATATTTT.

This chain connects TRBV30 to TRBJ1-6, with D perhaps TRBD1 (5 bases). V lost 7 bases and J lost 10, with 17 bases in between. The CDR3 is 13 residues long. In germline, CDR1 is GTSNPN, CDR2 SVGIG (reference sequence). The CDR3 DNA reads as TGTGCCTCCGCCCGGGACCCAGGGTCACCCCTCCACTTT. This codes for CASARDPGSPLHF.

The chain uses TRBV13 and TRBJ2-1; 7 bases line up with TRBD2. The V gene end was trimmed by 2 bases and the J gene end by 9 bases; junction bases not matched to a gene: 4. The germline gives CDR1 PRHDT, CDR2 FYEKMQ (reference sequence). CDR3 size: 13 residues. The CDR3 DNA reads as TGTGCCAGCAGCTTACGGACTAGAGGTGAGCAGTTCTTC. It is translated as CASSLRTRGEQFF.

This rearrangement joins TRBV6-1 to TRBJ2-7, with TRBD1 identical over 9 bases. The V and J ends lost 0 bases and 7 bases, in that order; junction bases with no gene match: 7. The CDR3 extends over 15 amino acids. Germline V gene lookup returns CDR1 MNHNS and CDR2 SASEGT. The CDR3 coding sequence is TGTGCCAGCAGTGAAGCGCAGGGACAGGGATATGAGCAGTACTTC. Encoded protein: CASSEAQGQGYEQYF.

The chain employs TRBV29-1 and TRBJ2-7; 7 nucleotides align to TRBD2. V lost 7 bases and J lost 2; bases outside the gene matches: 14. Germline CDR1 reads SQVTM; CDR2 reads ANQGSEA. The CDR3 consists of 15 residues. The DNA for the CDR3 is TGCAGCGCCAGAGGGACGGACGGACTAGCCTACGAGCAGTACTTC. Translation: CSARGTDGLAYEQYF.

The chain recombines TRBV4-2 with TRBJ2-5; no clear D. CDR3 length equals 12 residues. Trimming removed 3 bases from V and 2 bases from J, with 4 bases in between. The germline V gene has CDR1 LGHNA and CDR2 YNFKEQ. DNA for the CDR3: TGTGCCAGCAGCCAGGGTCAAGAGACCCAGTACTTC. Amino acids: CASSQGQETQYF.

J is TRBJ1-2 and V is TRBV5-1, with 9 bases aligning to TRBD1. The V and J ends lost 0 bases and 4 bases, in that order; junction bases with no gene match: 7. There are 16 residues in the CDR3. The germline V gene encodes CDR1 SGHRS and CDR2 YFSETQ. The CDR3 DNA reads as TGCGCCAGCAGCTTGGCCAAGACAGGGGGTGGCTATGGCTACACCTTC. This codes for CASSLAKTGGGYGYTF.

The V call is TRBV19, the J call TRBJ1-5; unclear D gene. CDR3 length equals 14 residues. Trimming stripped 3 bases from V and 5 bases from J, with 11 bases between. The germline V gene has CDR1 LNHDA and CDR2 SQIVND (reference sequence). The CDR3 loop is CASSISTEHQPQHF. In DNA, the CDR3 is TGTGCCAGTAGTATTAGTACAGAACATCAGCCCCAGCATTTT.

About this clone itself: At one of its ends the junction is not consistent with the germline gene, which may arise from a read error. The J gene is TRBJ2-7, the V gene TRBV30, with D perhaps TRBD1 (6 bases). CDR1 GTSNPN and CDR2 SVGIG come from the germline V gene (reference sequence). This CDR3 contains 12 residues. CDR3: CAWTTGSYEQYF. As DNA, the CDR3 is TGTGCCTGGACGACAGGATCCTACGAACAGTACTTC.

This chain joins TRBV5-4 and TRBJ2-5; D gene unclear. Trimming left V 4 bases short and J 2 bases short, with 12 bases between. Germline V CDR1 and CDR2: SGHNT, YYREEE (reference sequence). This CDR3 contains 14 residues. CDR3 sequence (DNA): TGTGCCAGCAGCCCACCGGGCAGGCAAGAGACCCAGTACTTC. Translating it yields CASSPPGRQETQYF.

The chain uses TRBV7-2 and TRBJ1-4; TRBD1 matches 9 bases. The CDR3 runs 15 residues. The germline V gene encodes CDR1 SGHTA and CDR2 FQGNSA. V was clipped by 3 bases and J by 7 bases; unmatched bases: 6. In DNA, the CDR3 is TGTGCCAGCAGCTTGGGACAGGGTAGAGGTGAAAAACTGTTTTTT. This gives the protein CASSLGQGRGEKLFF.

The rearrangement links TRBV19 to TRBJ2-7; 7 bases fit TRBD2. The V gene end was trimmed by 4 bases and the J gene end by 3 bases; junction bases not matched to a gene: 9. This CDR3 contains 15 residues. From germline, CDR1 is LNHDA and CDR2 SQIVND (reference sequence). Written as DNA, the CDR3 is TGTGCCAGTAGTACCTTCTCCGAGCGGGGCTACGAGCAGTACTTC. The encoded protein is CASSTFSERGYEQYF.

The rearrangement uses TRBV3-1 (or the pseudogene TRBV3-2) and TRBJ1-2; D not certain. This CDR3 is 15 amino acids long. Trimming took off 0 bases at V and 4 bases at J, with 12 bases between the two ends. The germline gives CDR1 LGHDT, CDR2 YNNKEL (reference sequence). CDR3 bases: TGTGCCAGCAGCCAAGATAAAGGTATTAGCTATGGCTACACCTTC. Its protein is CASSQDKGISYGYTF.